What follows is one T cell receptor beta chain and its context. What it recognizes is unknown. The CDR3 sequence is 16 residues long. Trimming removed 6 bases from V and 4 bases from J; junction bases left unmatched: 7. The germline gives CDR1 DFQATT, CDR2 SNEGSKA (reference sequence). The data are from a study of blood T cells in healthy people across ages. Overall study results and limits: It was the long-lived donors that had more naive CD4+ cells and higher diversity than aged donors.

With a J-beta primer mix and a sample-barcoded 5' primer, a second PCR ran about 7 to 12 cycles. TCRdb itself ran the 5' RACE reads through MiXCR, one entry per CDR3 protein. Here the sample spans under 2 million distinct CDR3 sequences, about 32% being singletons. Isolating PBMCs gave at least 6.5 million of these cells per sample. V usage is TRBV20-1 and J usage is TRBJ2-3; 16 nucleotides agree with TRBD2. Source material: blood. This clonotype was sampled from a woman under 40 in good health. In DNA, the CDR3 is TGCAGTGCCAAAACAGGGACTAGCGGGGGGGCAGATACGCAGTATTTT. Translation: CSAKTGTSGGADTQYF.